The clone carrying this T cell receptor beta chain has a count of ten or more. Its antigen is not identified. The entry originates in a study of T cell repertoires in cytomegalovirus infection. Study information: Used in the study were CMV epitopes, some recently identified and HLA-C-restricted, others well-studied and HLA-B-restricted. Findings of the study overall: Carriers of CMV plus the relevant HLA were identified by cumulative public TCR beta family frequency.

TCRdb ran MiXCR on the reads and lists one entry per CDR3 protein. Here the sample spans 700,000 to 900,000 distinct CDR3 sequences, almost 30% being singletons. V was clipped by 2 bases and J by 9 bases, with 14 bases between them. The CDR3 runs 15 residues. Per germline, CDR1 MNHNS and CDR2 SASEGT. The rearrangement joins TRBV6-1 to TRBJ1-6; D is perhaps TRBD1 (5 bases). This TCR was recovered from a human donor in good health (CMV status not recorded). Some clones in this sample may be carry-over from other donors' samples. The input for sequencing was cultured CD8+ T cells from PBMCs, taken from culture after CMV antigen stimulation. The DNA of the CDR3 is TGTGCCAGCAGTGAAACAAAGGGGAGAGGTTCACCCCTCCACTTT. Translation: CASSETKGRGSPLHF.